This T cell receptor beta chain emerged from a study of blood T cell repertoires in COVID-19. Cohort 3 recovery required two negative PCRs, clearance, or symptom resolution. Germline CDR1 SGHNT, CDR2 YYREEE (reference sequence). The germline V and J ends were trimmed by 9 bases and 2 bases, with 17 bases remaining between them. This CDR3 has 14 residues. Some clones are missing from TCRdb's copy, which holds only in-frame ones; the method was immunoSEQ multiplex PCR. The sample carries approximately 300,000 clones, roughly nine tenths recorded once. The specimen sequenced was PBMCs or T cells enriched from blood (not recorded which). The clonotype was recovered from a woman in her twenties or thirties who had recovered from COVID-19. This sequence joins TRBV5-4 and TRBJ1-2; TRBD1 is a possible D gene (6 bases). CDR3 DNA sequence: TGTGCCATGGGGGGGAGGGACACAAACTATGGCTACACCTTC. Translation: CAMGGRDTNYGYTF.